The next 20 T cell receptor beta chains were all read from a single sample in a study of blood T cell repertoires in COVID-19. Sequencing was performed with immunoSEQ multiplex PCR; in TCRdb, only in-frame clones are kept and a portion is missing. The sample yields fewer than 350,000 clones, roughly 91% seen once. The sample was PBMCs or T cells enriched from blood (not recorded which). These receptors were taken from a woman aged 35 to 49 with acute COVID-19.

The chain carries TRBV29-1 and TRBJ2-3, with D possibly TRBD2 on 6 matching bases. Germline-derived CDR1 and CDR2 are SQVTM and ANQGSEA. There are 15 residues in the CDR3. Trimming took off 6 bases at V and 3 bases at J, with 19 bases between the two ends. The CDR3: CSVIPRRDSTDTQYF. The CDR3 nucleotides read TGCAGCGTAATTCCTAGGCGGGATTCAACAGATACGCAGTATTTT.

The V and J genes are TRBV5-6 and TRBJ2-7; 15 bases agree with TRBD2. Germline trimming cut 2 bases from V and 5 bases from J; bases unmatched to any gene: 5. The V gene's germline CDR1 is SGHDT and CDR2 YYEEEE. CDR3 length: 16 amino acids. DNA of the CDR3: TGTGCCAGCAGCTTTGGACTAGCGGGGGGGCTCGACGAGCAGTACTTC. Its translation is CASSFGLAGGLDEQYF.

DNA of the CDR3: TGTGCCAGCAGCTTAGGACAGGGCCTACTAGCCAAAAACATTCAGTACTTC. Protein product: CASSLGQGLLAKNIQYF. The gene calls are TRBV7-2 and TRBJ2-4; the match to TRBD1 covers 7 bases. V lost 1 base, J lost 0 bases, and 6 bases stayed unmatched. The length of the CDR3 is 17 residues. Germline CDR1 SGHTA, CDR2 FQGNSA.

CDR3 nucleotide sequence: TGCGCCAGCAGCGCTAGTTCAGGGGGGACCTACAATGAGCAGTTCTTC. As protein: CASSASSGGTYNEQFF. The V gene is TRBV5-1, the J gene TRBJ2-1; weak D call: TRBD1 (7 bases). CDR3 length: 16 residues. Trimming left V 4 bases short and J 2 bases short, with 16 bases between. CDR1 and CDR2 (germline): SGHRS, YFSETQ.

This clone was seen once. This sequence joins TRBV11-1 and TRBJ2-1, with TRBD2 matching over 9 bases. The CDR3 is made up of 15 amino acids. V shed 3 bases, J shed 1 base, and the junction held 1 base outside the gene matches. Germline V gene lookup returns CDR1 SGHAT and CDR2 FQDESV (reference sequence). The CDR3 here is CASSFAGGSYNEQFF. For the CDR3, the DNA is TGTGCCAGCAGCTTTGCGGGAGGGTCCTACAATGAGCAGTTCTTC.

Here the CDR3 reads CSANDAGTSSYEQYF. CDR3 coding DNA: TGCAGTGCTAATGATGCCGGGACTAGCTCCTACGAGCAGTACTTC. The chain carries TRBV20-1 and TRBJ2-7; 8 bases match TRBD2. CDR1 is DFQATT and CDR2 is SNEGSKA in the germline V gene (reference sequence). V lost 4 bases and J lost 0; bases outside the gene matches: 8. CDR3 size: 15 residues.

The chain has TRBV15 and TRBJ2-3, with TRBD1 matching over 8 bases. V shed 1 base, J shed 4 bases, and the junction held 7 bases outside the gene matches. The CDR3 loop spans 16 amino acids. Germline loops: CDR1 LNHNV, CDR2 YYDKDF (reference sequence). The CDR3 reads CATSRVGRGLADTQYF. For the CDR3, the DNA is TGTGCCACCAGCAGAGTGGGCAGGGGGCTTGCAGATACGCAGTATTTT.

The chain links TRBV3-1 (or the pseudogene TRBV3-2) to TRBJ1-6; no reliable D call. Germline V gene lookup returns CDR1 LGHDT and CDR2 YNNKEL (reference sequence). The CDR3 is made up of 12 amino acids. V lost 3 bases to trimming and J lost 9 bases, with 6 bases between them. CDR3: CASSQASSPLHF. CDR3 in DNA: TGTGCCAGCAGCCAGGCAAGTTCACCCCTCCACTTT.

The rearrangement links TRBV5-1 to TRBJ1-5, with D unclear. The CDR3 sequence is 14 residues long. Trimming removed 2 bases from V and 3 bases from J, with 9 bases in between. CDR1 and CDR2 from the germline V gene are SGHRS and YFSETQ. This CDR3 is CASSFDGVNQPQHF. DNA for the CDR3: TGCGCCAGCAGCTTTGACGGGGTCAATCAGCCCCAGCATTTT.

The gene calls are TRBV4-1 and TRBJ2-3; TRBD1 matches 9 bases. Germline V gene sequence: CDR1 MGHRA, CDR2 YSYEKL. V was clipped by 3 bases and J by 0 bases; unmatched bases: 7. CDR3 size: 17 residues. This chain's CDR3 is CASSHGQGPFSTDTQYF. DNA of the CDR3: TGCGCCAGCAGCCATGGACAGGGGCCCTTTAGCACAGATACGCAGTATTTT.

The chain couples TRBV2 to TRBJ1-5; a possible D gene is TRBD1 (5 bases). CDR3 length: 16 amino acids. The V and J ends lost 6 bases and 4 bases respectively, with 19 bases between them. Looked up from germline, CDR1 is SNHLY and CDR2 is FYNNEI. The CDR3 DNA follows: TGTGCCAGCAGGGAGTTGGGGCCAGGTGGGAATCAGCCCCAGCATTTT. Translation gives CASRELGPGGNQPQHF.

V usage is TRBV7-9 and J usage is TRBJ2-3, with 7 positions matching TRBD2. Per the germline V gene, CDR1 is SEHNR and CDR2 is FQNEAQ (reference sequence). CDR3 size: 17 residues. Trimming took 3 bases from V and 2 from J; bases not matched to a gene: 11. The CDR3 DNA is TGTGCCAGCAGCTTTCTGCGTCGGGAGGCCTTCACAGATACGCAGTATTTT. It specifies CASSFLRREAFTDTQYF.

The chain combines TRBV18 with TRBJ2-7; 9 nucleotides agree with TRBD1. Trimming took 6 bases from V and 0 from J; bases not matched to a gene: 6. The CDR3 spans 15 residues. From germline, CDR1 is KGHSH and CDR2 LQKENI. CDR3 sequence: CASSLGQGYSYEQYF. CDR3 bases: TGTGCCAGCTCGCTGGGACAGGGTTACTCCTACGAGCAGTACTTC.

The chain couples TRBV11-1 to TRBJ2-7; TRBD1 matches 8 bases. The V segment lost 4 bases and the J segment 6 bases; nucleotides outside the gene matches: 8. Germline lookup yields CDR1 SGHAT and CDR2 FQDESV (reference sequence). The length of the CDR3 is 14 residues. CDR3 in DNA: TGTGCCAGCAGCTCGACAGGGGACCTGGGCGAGCAGTACTTC. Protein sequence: CASSSTGDLGEQYF.

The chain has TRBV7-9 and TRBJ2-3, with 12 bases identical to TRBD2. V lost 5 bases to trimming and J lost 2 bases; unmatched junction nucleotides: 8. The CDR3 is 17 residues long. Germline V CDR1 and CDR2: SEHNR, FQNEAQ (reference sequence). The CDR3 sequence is CASSTQLAGGITDTQYF. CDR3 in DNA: TGTGCCAGCAGCACTCAGCTAGCGGGGGGGATCACAGATACGCAGTATTTT.

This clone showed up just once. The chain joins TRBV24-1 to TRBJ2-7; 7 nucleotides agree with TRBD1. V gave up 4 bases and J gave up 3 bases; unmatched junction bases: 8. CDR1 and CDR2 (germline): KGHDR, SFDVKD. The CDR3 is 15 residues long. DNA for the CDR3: TGTGCCACCAGTGACCGTCGACAGGGTAGCTACGAGCAGTACTTC. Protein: CATSDRRQGSYEQYF.

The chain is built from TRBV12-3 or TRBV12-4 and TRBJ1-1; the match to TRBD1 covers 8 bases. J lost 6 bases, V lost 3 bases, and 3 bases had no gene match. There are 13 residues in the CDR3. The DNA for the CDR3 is TGTGCCAGCAGTTTCTGGGACAGGCCTGAAGCTTTCTTT. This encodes CASSFWDRPEAFF.

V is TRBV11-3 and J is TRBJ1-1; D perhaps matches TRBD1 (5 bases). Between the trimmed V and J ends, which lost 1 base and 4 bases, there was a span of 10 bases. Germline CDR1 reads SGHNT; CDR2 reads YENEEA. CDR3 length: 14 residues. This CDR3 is CASSLGARGTEAFF. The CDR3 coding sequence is TGTGCCAGCAGCTTAGGAGCAAGGGGCACTGAAGCTTTCTTT.

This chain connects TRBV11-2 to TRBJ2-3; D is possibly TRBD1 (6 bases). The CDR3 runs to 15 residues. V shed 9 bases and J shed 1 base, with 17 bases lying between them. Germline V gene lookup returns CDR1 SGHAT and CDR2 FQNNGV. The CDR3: CASLGEGGGTDTQYF. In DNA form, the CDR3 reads TGTGCCAGTCTCGGAGAAGGGGGTGGCACAGATACGCAGTATTTT.

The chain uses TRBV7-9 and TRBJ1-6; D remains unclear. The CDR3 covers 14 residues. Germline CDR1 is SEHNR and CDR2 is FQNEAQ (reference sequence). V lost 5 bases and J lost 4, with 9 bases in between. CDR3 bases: TGTGCCAGCAGCCTGAGCGGATATAATTCACCCCTCCACTTT. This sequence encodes CASSLSGYNSPLHF.